This TCR beta chain originates from a study of radiotherapy plus CTLA-4 blockade in lung cancer. Sequencing used immunoSEQ multiplex PCR; TCRdb keeps in-frame clones, though not all of them. The table includes around 110,000 clones, 85% to 90% detected once. This clone was detected once. The material was peripheral blood, obtained from a patient treated with radiotherapy plus ipilimumab. The origin of this receptor is a human donor with non-small cell lung cancer that progressed on radiotherapy plus ipilimumab.

The CDR3 DNA follows: TGTGCCAGCAGTTACGGGAGAGGACAGGCTTGGTACTTC. Protein product: CASSYGRGQAWYF. This chain joins TRBV6-6 and TRBJ2-7, with TRBD1 matching over 7 bases. Germline CDR1 MNHNY, CDR2 SVGAGI (reference sequence). There are 13 residues in the CDR3. V trimming: 2 bases; J trimming: 12 bases; junction bases outside the gene matches: 10.